The clone carrying this T cell receptor (beta chain) was observed once. Recovery among Cohort 3 donors was established by two negative PCRs, clearance, or symptom resolution. This table comes from immunoSEQ multiplex PCR, and its TCRdb copy is limited to in-frame clones, with some not included. This sample yields about 230,000 clones, of which roughly 85% are seen a single time; 11% belongs to the top ten. The sample is drawn from a study of blood T cell repertoires in COVID-19. V was clipped by 3 bases and J by 7 bases, with 25 bases between them. CDR1 and CDR2 from the germline V gene are SGHTA and FQGNSA. The CDR3 is 19 residues long.

This receptor was taken from a man under 40 who had recovered from COVID-19. Sequencing was done on a sample of PBMCs or T cells enriched from blood (not recorded which). The chain is built from TRBV7-2 and TRBJ1-6; unclear D gene. DNA of the CDR3: TGTGCCAGCAGCTTGAACCTCCCAAACCCAGGCAACTGGAATTCACCCCTCCACTTT. Protein sequence: CASSLNLPNPGNWNSPLHF.